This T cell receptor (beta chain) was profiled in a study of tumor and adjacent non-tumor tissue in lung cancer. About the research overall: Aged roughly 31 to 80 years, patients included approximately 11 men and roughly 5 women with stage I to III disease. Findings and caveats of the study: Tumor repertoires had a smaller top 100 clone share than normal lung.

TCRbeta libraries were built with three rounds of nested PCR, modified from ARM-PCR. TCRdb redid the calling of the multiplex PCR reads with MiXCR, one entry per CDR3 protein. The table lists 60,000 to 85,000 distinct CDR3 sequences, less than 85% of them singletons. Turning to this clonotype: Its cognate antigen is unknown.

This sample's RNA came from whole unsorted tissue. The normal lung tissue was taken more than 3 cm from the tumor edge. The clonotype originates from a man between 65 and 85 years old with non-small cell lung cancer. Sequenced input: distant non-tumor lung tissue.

This CDR3 reads CSIGTDEFYGYTF. Written as DNA, the CDR3 is TGCAGCATTGGGACGGATGAATTCTATGGCTACACCTTC. The rearrangement uses TRBV29-1 and TRBJ1-2; the D gene is possibly TRBD1 (5 bases). V lost 8 bases and J lost 4, with 17 bases in between. Germline-derived CDR1 and CDR2 are SQVTM and ANQGSEA. The CDR3 covers 13 residues.